A single T cell receptor (beta chain) is shown here with its context. Methods used by the authors: For nucleated cells, counts were estimated from reference gene primer amplification. Using immunoSEQ multiplex PCR, the repertoire was profiled, and TCRdb retains in-frame clones only, with some absent. V, J and clone size reflect that table, while D and trimming were determined from the DNA. The table lists some 50,000 clones, around nine tenths of them singletons. This CDR3 has 14 amino acids. Germline lookup yields CDR1 MNHNS and CDR2 SASEGT. Germline trimming cut 1 base from V and 9 bases from J; bases unmatched to any gene: 1. The data were obtained in a study of blood T cell repertoires in COVID-19. Study at large: COVID-19 samples collected from the United States, Italy and Spain covered acute and convalescent phases. Nucleic acid was either cDNA or gDNA, and it came from T cells, B-cell-depleted T cells, or PBMCs.

The chain couples TRBV6-1 to TRBJ1-6, with 9 bases identical to TRBD1. The sequence was obtained from a man in his fifties with acute or convalescent COVID-19. Sample: peripheral blood. CDR3 sequence reads: CASSEGTGASPLHF. In DNA form, the CDR3 reads TGTGCCAGCAGTGAAGGGACAGGGGCTTCACCCCTCCACTTT.